The next 14 T cell receptor beta chains were all read from a single sample in a study of T cell repertoires in cytomegalovirus infection. Each CDR3 protein gets one entry after TCRdb re-called the reads with MiXCR. The table records roughly 500,000 distinct CDR3 sequences, 10% to 12% of them present only once. Input material: PBMCs. The receptors come from a human donor in good health (CMV status not recorded). Some clones in this sample may be carry-over from other donors' samples.

This clonotype appeared a few times. The chain couples TRBV14 to TRBJ2-1, with TRBD2 identical over 7 bases. The CDR3 length is 15 residues. Trimming cost V 3 bases and J 4 bases; bases outside gene matches: 6. Germline V lookup: CDR1 SGHDN, CDR2 FVKESK. The DNA of the CDR3 is TGTGCCAGCAGCCATAGGGAGGGGATATACAATGAGCAGTTCTTC. Translated: CASSHREGIYNEQFF.

This clonotype has ten or more counts. This chain joins TRBV6-1 and TRBJ1-5, with TRBD1 matching over 7 bases. Germline CDR1 MNHNS, CDR2 SASEGT. This CDR3 is 13 amino acids long. Germline trimming cut 5 bases from V and 6 bases from J; bases unmatched to any gene: 4. CDR3 sequence reads: CASSIQGTQPQHF. The CDR3 DNA sequence: TGTGCCAGCAGTATACAGGGGACTCAGCCCCAGCATTTT.

This clonotype was counted ten times or more. The chain has TRBV6-1 and TRBJ1-1; a weak D match, TRBD1 (5 bases). The germline V gene encodes CDR1 MNHNS and CDR2 SASEGT. Between the trimmed V and J ends, which lost 5 bases and 3 bases, there was a span of 22 bases. This CDR3 is built from 17 residues. In nucleotides, the CDR3 is TGTGCCAGCAGTTCCTGGGGCGGGCTCCTCCCTGACACTGAAGCTTTCTTT. This codes for CASSSWGGLLPDTEAFF.

This clonotype was seen many times. The chain joins TRBV5-1 to TRBJ2-2, with D tentatively TRBD1 (6 bases). This CDR3 has 13 amino acids. Trimming stripped 5 bases from V and 4 bases from J, with 9 bases between. CDR1 is SGHRS and CDR2 is YFSETQ in the germline V gene. The DNA for the CDR3 is TGCGCCAGCAGGTCGACAGGCACCGGGGAGCTGTTTTTT. This codes for CASRSTGTGELFF.

This clonotype has ten or more counts. The chain uses TRBV7-6 and TRBJ2-3; 8 nucleotides line up with TRBD2. Trimming cost V 3 bases and J 2 bases; bases outside gene matches: 4. Germline CDR1 and CDR2: SGHVS and FNYEAQ. There are 15 residues in the CDR3. This CDR3 reads CASSLAGGHTDTQYF. The CDR3 nucleotides read TGTGCCAGCAGCTTGGCGGGGGGTCACACAGATACGCAGTATTTT. Full variable domain (missing parts from reference TRBV7-6 and TRBJ2-3): GAGVSQSPRYKVTKRGQDVALRCDPISGHVSLYWYRQALGQGPEFLTYFNYEAQQDKSGLPNDRFSAERPEGSISTLTIQRTEQRDSAMYRCASSLAGGHTDTQYFGPGTRLTVL.

This clonotype was counted many times. This sequence joins TRBV7-8 and TRBJ1-5; TRBD1 is a possible D gene (6 bases). V lost 5 bases to trimming and J lost 9 bases, with 14 bases between them. Germline lookup yields CDR1 SGHVS and CDR2 FQNEAQ. The CDR3 runs 13 residues. The CDR3 protein is CASSRDISRPQHF. The DNA for the CDR3 is TGTGCCAGCAGCCGGGACATTAGTCGGCCCCAGCATTTT.

This clonotype came up many times. The junction does not match germline at one end; this may be a read error. The rearrangement links TRBV7-7 to TRBJ2-2; TRBD1 matches 11 bases. Germline values: CDR1 SSHAT, CDR2 FNYEAQ (reference sequence). There are 16 residues in the CDR3. As DNA, the CDR3 is TGTGCTAGCAGCCCCGGGACAGGGGGGAATACCGGGGAGCTGTTTTTT. It translates to CASSPGTGGNTGELFF.

CDR3 sequence reads: CASRTGGNGQPQHF. CDR3 in DNA: TGTGCCAGCAGAACAGGGGGCAATGGTCAGCCCCAGCATTTT. This rearrangement joins TRBV28 to TRBJ1-5, with 9 bases aligning to TRBD1. The CDR3 sequence is 14 residues long. V trimming: 6 bases; J trimming: 6 bases; junction bases outside the gene matches: 6. Germline CDR1 reads MDHEN; CDR2 reads SYDVKM.

This clonotype was observed a handful of times. The rearrangement uses TRBV25-1 and TRBJ1-1; no clear D gene. Looked up from germline, CDR1 is MGHDK and CDR2 is SYGVNS. V lost 0 bases and J 8 bases, leaving 10 bases between the germline ends. The CDR3 is made up of 13 amino acids. The CDR3 sequence is CASSEYNGAEAFF. CDR3 coding DNA: TGTGCCAGCAGTGAATATAACGGCGCCGAAGCTTTCTTT. Combining the CDR3 with reference TRBV25-1 and TRBJ1-1 gives the whole variable domain EADIYQTPRYLVIGTGKKITLECSQTMGHDKMYWYQQDPGMELHLIHYSYGVNSTEKGDLSSESTVSRIRTEHFPLTLESARPSHTSQYLCASSEYNGAEAFFGQGTRLTVV.

The chain couples TRBV29-1 to TRBJ2-7; D perhaps matches TRBD1 (6 bases). Germline CDR1 SQVTM, CDR2 ANQGSEA. This CDR3 has 16 residues. Trimming stripped 2 bases from V and 1 base from J, with 18 bases between. The CDR3 bases are TGCAGCGTTGAAACGAAGGGACAATACTCATCCTACGAGCAGTACTTC. It codes for CSVETKGQYSSYEQYF.

This clonotype was seen many times. The chain carries TRBV7-2 and TRBJ2-7; the D is unclear. Trimming removed 2 bases at V and 0 bases at J, with 11 bases between. The CDR3 has 15 amino acids. Germline CDR1 is SGHTA and CDR2 is FQGNSA. The CDR3 region has the DNA TGTGCCAGCAGCTTAAGGAGAGGTTCCTCCTACGAGCAGTACTTC. Encoded protein: CASSLRRGSSYEQYF.

This clonotype occurred many times. The V gene is TRBV6-1, the J gene TRBJ1-1; a possible D gene is TRBD1 (6 bases). This CDR3 is 15 amino acids long. With 1 base removed from V and 3 bases from J, the gap between germline ends came to 12 bases. CDR1 is MNHNS, CDR2 SASEGT, per germline. The CDR3 region has the DNA TGTGCCAGCAGTGAAGTTCGGAAGGGGGACACTGAAGCTTTCTTT. Amino acids: CASSEVRKGDTEAFF.

This clonotype was seen a handful of times. The CDR3 loop reads CASFTGSRETQYF. CDR3 bases: TGCGCCAGCTTTACGGGGTCCAGGGAGACCCAGTACTTC. The rearrangement links TRBV5-1 to TRBJ2-5; TRBD2 might be the D (5 bases). The CDR3 is 13 residues long. CDR1 and CDR2 (germline): SGHRS, YFSETQ. Trimming shortened V by 7 bases and J by 5 bases, and 15 bases separated the two germline ends.

This clonotype occurred many times. V gene TRBV6-5 combines with J gene TRBJ2-3; unclear D gene. Looked up from germline, CDR1 is MNHEY and CDR2 is SVGAGI. The CDR3 has 15 amino acids. Trimming removed 0 bases at V and 2 bases at J, with 9 bases between. Here the CDR3 DNA reads TGTGCCAGCAGTTACTCGACATCTTTCACAGATACGCAGTATTTT. Its protein product is CASSYSTSFTDTQYF.